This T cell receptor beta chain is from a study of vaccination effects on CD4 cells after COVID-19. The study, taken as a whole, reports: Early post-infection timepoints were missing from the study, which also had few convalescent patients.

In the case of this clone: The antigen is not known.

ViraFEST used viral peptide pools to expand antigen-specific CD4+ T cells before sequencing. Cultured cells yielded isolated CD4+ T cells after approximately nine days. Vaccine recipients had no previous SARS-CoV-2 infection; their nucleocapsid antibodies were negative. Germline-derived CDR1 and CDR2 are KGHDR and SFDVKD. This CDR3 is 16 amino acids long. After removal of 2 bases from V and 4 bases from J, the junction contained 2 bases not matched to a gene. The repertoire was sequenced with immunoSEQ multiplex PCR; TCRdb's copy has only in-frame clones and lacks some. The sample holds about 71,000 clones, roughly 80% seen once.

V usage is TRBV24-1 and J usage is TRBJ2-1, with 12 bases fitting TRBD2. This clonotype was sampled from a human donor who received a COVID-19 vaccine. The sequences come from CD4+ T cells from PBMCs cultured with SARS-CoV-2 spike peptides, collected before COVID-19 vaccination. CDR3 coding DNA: TGTGCCACCAGTGATTCACTAGCGGGGGGTTACAATGAGCAGTTCTTC. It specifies CATSDSLAGGYNEQFF.